This T cell receptor (beta chain) emerged from a study of blood T cell repertoires in COVID-19. Across the whole study: Nucleic acid was either cDNA or gDNA, and it came from T cells, B-cell-depleted T cells, or PBMCs.

Generated by immunoSEQ multiplex PCR, the TCRdb table keeps only in-frame clones and is missing some. The data show 360,000 or so clones, about 90% seen once. V gave up 4 bases and J gave up 0 bases, with 16 bases separating them. Germline V gives CDR1 LNHDA, CDR2 SQIVND (reference sequence). This CDR3 is built from 17 residues. This clonotype originated in a woman in her 30s who had recovered from COVID-19. V usage is TRBV19 and J usage is TRBJ1-3, with D possibly matching TRBD1 (5 bases). The source material was PBMCs or T cells enriched from blood (not recorded which). In DNA form, the CDR3 reads TGTGCCAGTAGTACCATTAAACAGGCCAACTCTGGAAACACCATATATTTT. It encodes CASSTIKQANSGNTIYF. Full variable domain (outside the CDR3, taken from reference TRBV19 and TRBJ1-3): DGGITQSPKYLFRKEGQNVTLSCEQNLNHDAMYWYRQDPGQGLRLIYYSQIVNDFQKGDIAEGYSVSREKKESFPLTVTSAQKNPTAFYLCASSTIKQANSGNTIYFGEGSWLTVV.